This TCR beta chain was captured in a study of OX40 agonist ivuxolimab in advanced cancers. Background on the study: Partial responses were achieved by three patients, of whom one had hepatocellular carcinoma and two had cutaneous melanoma.

Clones were read by immunoSEQ multiplex PCR, and TCRdb kept only the in-frame ones, dropping some. Among tens of thousands of clones listed, approximately 90% were seen once. Cycle 7 day 1, cycle 4 day 1, and baseline were the timepoints at which blood was sampled. V was clipped by 4 bases and J by 6 bases; unmatched bases: 6. The CDR3 contains 14 residues. Germline V gene sequence: CDR1 SGHRS, CDR2 YFSETQ. The sequencing used CD4+ or CD8+ T cells sorted from blood, collected in a trial of the OX40 agonist ivuxolimab. This chain joins TRBV5-1 and TRBJ2-3, with 9 bases matching TRBD1. The receptor's source is an adult with an advanced solid tumor such as melanoma, head and neck, liver or kidney cancer. As DNA, the CDR3 is TGCGCCAGCAGCCAGACAGGGGGGGCTGATACGCAGTATTTT. The encoded protein is CASSQTGGADTQYF.